Below, 7 T cell receptor beta chains from the same sample are listed, as sequenced in a study of CD8 T cells in ankylosing spondylitis. Each CDR3 protein gets one entry after TCRdb re-called the 5' RACE reads with MiXCR. Altogether approximately 540,000 distinct CDR3 sequences are present, about 12% being singletons, with the ten largest covering about 6.5%. No antigen has been assigned to these receptors. Study results and caveats: Seemingly distinctive of ankylosing spondylitis blood was a TCR beta motif formed by eight highly homologous variants.

Sequencing was done on a sample of blood, either unsorted or a sorted T cell fraction (not recorded which). These receptors came from a male donor with ankylosing spondylitis.

This clonotype was seen more than once but under ten times. The chain is built from TRBV7-6 and TRBJ1-1; 7 bases align to TRBD1. The CDR3 loop spans 14 amino acids. The V and J ends lost 5 bases and 1 base, in that order; junction bases with no gene match: 4. Germline assignment: CDR1 SGHVS and CDR2 FNYEAQ. Here the CDR3 DNA reads TGTGCCAGCAGCCGGGGGACAGCGAACACTGAAGCTTTCTTT. This gives the protein CASSRGTANTEAFF.

The rearrangement links TRBV27 to TRBJ1-1; a possible D gene is TRBD1 (6 bases). With 2 bases removed from V and 1 base from J, the gap between germline ends came to 11 bases. Germline assignment: CDR1 MNHEY and CDR2 SMNVEV (reference sequence). There are 15 residues in the CDR3. The CDR3 reads CASSLRPTGNTEAFF. The CDR3, as DNA: TGTGCCAGCAGTTTAAGGCCGACAGGGAACACTGAAGCTTTCTTT.

This clonotype showed up just a few times. The chain couples TRBV29-1 to TRBJ1-1; no reliable D call. Trimming cost V 4 bases and J 4 bases, with 7 bases left between them. Germline-derived CDR1 and CDR2 are SQVTM and ANQGSEA. The length of the CDR3 is 11 residues. This CDR3 is CSVVLATEAFF. The CDR3 bases are TGCAGCGTTGTTTTGGCCACTGAAGCTTTCTTT.

This clonotype showed up just a few times. The chain is built from TRBV6-1 and TRBJ1-5, with a weak D call TRBD1 (6 bases). Germline V gene sequence: CDR1 MNHNS, CDR2 SASEGT. The length of the CDR3 is 14 residues. Trimming cost V 6 bases and J 6 bases, with 15 bases left between them. CDR3 DNA: TGTGCCAGCAGATCCCGGACAGATAGTCAGCCCCAGCATTTT. Encoded protein: CASRSRTDSQPQHF.

This chain joins TRBV28 and TRBJ2-5; 7 bases align to TRBD2. Germline V lookup: CDR1 MDHEN, CDR2 SYDVKM. Trimming at V came to 5 bases and at J to 4 bases, leaving 13 bases not matched to a gene. The CDR3 runs to 16 residues. The chain's CDR3 is CASSPSYAGVPETQYF. In DNA form, the CDR3 reads TGTGCCAGCAGTCCCAGCTATGCGGGAGTCCCAGAGACCCAGTACTTC.

This clonotype was counted at least ten times. This chain uses TRBV24-1 with TRBJ2-3, with a tentative D call TRBD2 (5 bases). V was clipped by 9 bases and J by 0 bases, with 9 bases between them. The CDR3 runs 13 residues. Germline V gives CDR1 KGHDR, CDR2 SFDVKD. Here the CDR3 DNA reads TGTGCCACCCTTACGGGAAGCACAGATACGCAGTATTTT. Its translation: CATLTGSTDTQYF.

The sample holds a few counts of this clonotype. V usage is TRBV5-4 and J usage is TRBJ1-2; D is ambiguous. Trimming shortened V by 0 bases and J by 13 bases, and 16 bases separated the two germline ends. CDR1 is SGHNT, CDR2 YYREEE, per germline (reference sequence). The CDR3 spans 13 residues. The CDR3 loop reads CASSLAGSGGCTF. The CDR3 DNA follows: TGTGCCAGCAGCTTGGCGGGCTCGGGAGGGTGCACCTTC.